This T cell receptor (beta chain) was recovered during a study of T cell responses to AZD1222 COVID-19 vaccine. The study, taken as a whole, reports: Spike-specific TCR repertoires showed rising breadth and depth after two AZD1222 doses. Distributed over spike, vaccine-associated CD4 TCRs predominated at 160-218 and 743-854. Donors in the cohort were predominantly white British and more often female, and clonal diversity was possibly underestimated.

A remark on this clone: Its target is unknown.

The repertoire was sequenced with immunoSEQ multiplex PCR; TCRdb's copy has only in-frame clones and lacks some. The data show roughly 42,000 clones, over 70% seen once. CDR3 size: 11 residues. Trimming shortened V by 6 bases and J by 4 bases, and 6 bases separated the two germline ends. Per germline, CDR1 SGHNT and CDR2 YENEEA. This rearrangement joins TRBV11-3 to TRBJ2-5; D unresolved. The source is an adult in good health. This sample comprised peripheral blood, obtained on day 0 of AZD1222 vaccination. The CDR3 sequence is CASRQRETQYF. The DNA for the CDR3 is TGTGCCAGCAGGCAGAGAGAGACCCAGTACTTC.